Listed below are T cell receptor beta chains from one sample, sequenced in a study of T cells after yellow fever vaccination. TCRdb itself ran the 5' RACE reads through MiXCR, one entry per CDR3 protein. The table lists about 350,000 distinct CDR3 sequences, roughly 10% of them singletons, with more than 15% in the top ten. The sample consisted of PBMCs, taken on the day of the first yellow fever vaccination. The receptors originated from a man between 18 and 29 years old who received the YFV17D yellow fever vaccine. The CDR3 runs from the conserved cysteine through the conserved F or W. Fields, in order: J gene, D gene, V gene, clone size, CDR3 protein, CDR3 DNA. A D gene is named only where the DNA matches it firmly. The listing skips clone size in some rows; elsewhere it reads once, few, many or a size class.

j_call: TRBJ2-5
d_call: .
v_call: TRBV3-1
clone_size: few
cdr3_aa: CASSQRQETQYF
cdr3_nt: TGTGCCAGCAGCCAGCGACAAGAGACCCAGTACTTC

j_call: TRBJ2-1
d_call: .
v_call: TRBV7-9
clone_size: few
cdr3_aa: CASSGDMGNNEQFF
cdr3_nt: TGTGCCAGCAGCGGGGACATGGGAAACAATGAGCAGTTCTTC

j_call: TRBJ2-5
d_call: .
v_call: TRBV6-2/TRBV6-3
clone_size: few
cdr3_aa: CASSSGIRETQYF
cdr3_nt: TGTGCCAGCAGTTCTGGCATAAGGGAGACCCAGTACTTC

j_call: TRBJ1-2
d_call: .
v_call: TRBV7-2
clone_size: .
cdr3_aa: CASSAQYGYTF
cdr3_nt: TGTGCCAGCAGCGCACAATATGGCTACACCTTC

j_call: TRBJ2-7
d_call: .
v_call: TRBV12-5
clone_size: few
cdr3_aa: CASAAPASALTYEQYF
cdr3_nt: TGTGCTAGTGCTGCCCCGGCTAGCGCCCTAACCTACGAGCAGTACTTC

j_call: TRBJ1-1
d_call: .
v_call: TRBV5-1
clone_size: few
cdr3_aa: CASSFHQGGTEAFF
cdr3_nt: TGCGCCAGCAGCTTCCATCAGGGCGGCACTGAAGCTTTCTTT

j_call: TRBJ1-1
d_call: .
v_call: TRBV5-5
clone_size: .
cdr3_aa: CTSSLRASSRWTEAFF
cdr3_nt: TGTACCAGCAGCTTGAGGGCTAGTTCGAGGTGGACTGAAGCTTTCTTT

j_call: TRBJ1-4
d_call: .
v_call: TRBV7-2
clone_size: .
cdr3_aa: CASSATSTRANEKLFF
cdr3_nt: TGTGCCAGCAGCGCTACCTCGACGAGGGCTAATGAAAAACTGTTTTTT

j_call: TRBJ2-7
d_call: TRBD2
v_call: TRBV4-1
clone_size: few
cdr3_aa: CASSQTASGTSGGMSSYEQYF
cdr3_nt: TGCGCCAGCAGCCAAACCGCTTCCGGGACTAGCGGGGGGATGAGCTCCTACGAGCAGTACTTC

j_call: TRBJ2-7
d_call: TRBD2
v_call: TRBV19
clone_size: few
cdr3_aa: CASSIGLAGGPYEQYF
cdr3_nt: TGTGCCAGTAGTATTGGACTAGCGGGGGGCCCCTACGAGCAGTACTTC

j_call: TRBJ1-3
d_call: TRBD1
v_call: TRBV14
clone_size: .
cdr3_aa: CASSPGQGAGNTIYF
cdr3_nt: TGTGCCAGCAGCCCCGGACAGGGGGCGGGAAACACCATATATTTT

j_call: TRBJ2-7
d_call: .
v_call: TRBV23-1
clone_size: few
cdr3_aa: CASSQQGILHEQYF
cdr3_nt: TGCGCCAGCAGTCAGCAGGGAATTCTCCACGAGCAGTACTTC

j_call: TRBJ2-3
d_call: .
v_call: TRBV3-1
clone_size: .
cdr3_aa: CASSQGGADKQYF
cdr3_nt: TGTGCCAGCAGCCAAGGGGGGGCAGATAAGCAGTATTTT

j_call: TRBJ1-4
d_call: TRBD1
v_call: TRBV3-1
clone_size: many
cdr3_aa: CASSLTGYYEKLFF
cdr3_nt: TGTGCCAGCAGCTTGACAGGGTACTACGAAAAACTGTTTTTT

j_call: TRBJ1-6
d_call: .
v_call: TRBV7-2
clone_size: few
cdr3_aa: CASSLPGNNSPLHF
cdr3_nt: TGTGCCAGCAGCTTACCGGGGAATAATTCACCCCTCCACTTT

j_call: TRBJ2-7
d_call: .
v_call: TRBV6-2/TRBV6-3
clone_size: few
cdr3_aa: CASSSYSTEQYF
cdr3_nt: TGTGCCAGCAGTTCCTATTCGACCGAGCAGTACTTC

j_call: TRBJ1-2
d_call: .
v_call: TRBV7-3
clone_size: many
cdr3_aa: CASSLGLNYGYTF
cdr3_nt: TGTGCCAGCAGCTTAGGACTGAACTATGGCTACACCTTC

j_call: TRBJ1-1
d_call: .
v_call: TRBV12-3/TRBV12-4
clone_size: .
cdr3_aa: CASSTAPGGTEAFF
cdr3_nt: TGTGCCAGCAGTACCGCCCCGGGGGGCACTGAAGCTTTCTTT